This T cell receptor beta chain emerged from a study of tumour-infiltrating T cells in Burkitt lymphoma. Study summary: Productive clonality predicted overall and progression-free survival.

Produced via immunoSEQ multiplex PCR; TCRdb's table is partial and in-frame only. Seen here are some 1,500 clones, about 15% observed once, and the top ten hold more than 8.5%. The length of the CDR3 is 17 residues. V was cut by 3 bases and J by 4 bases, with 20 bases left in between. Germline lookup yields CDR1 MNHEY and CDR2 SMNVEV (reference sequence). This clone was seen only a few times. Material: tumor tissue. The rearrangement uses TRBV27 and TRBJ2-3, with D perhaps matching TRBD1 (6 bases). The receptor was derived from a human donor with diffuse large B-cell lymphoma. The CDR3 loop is CASSFPPTGSVADTQYF. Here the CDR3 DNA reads TGTGCCAGCAGTTTTCCGCCGACAGGATCGGTGGCAGATACGCAGTATTTT.